The count of the clone carrying this T cell receptor (beta chain) is one. The germline V and J ends were trimmed by 0 bases and 4 bases, with 15 bases remaining between them. Germline V gene lookup returns CDR1 LGHNA and CDR2 YNFKEQ. The CDR3 totals 17 residues. In the original analysis: Reference gene primer amplification gave estimated nucleated cell counts. The data were produced by immunoSEQ multiplex PCR, yet TCRdb's version contains in-frame clones alone and is incomplete. That table gives V, J and clone size, and the DNA gave D and trimming. The sample has fewer than 200,000 clones, 84% seen once. This specimen belongs to a study of blood T cell repertoires in COVID-19. Study-wide background: Sites across the United States, Italy and Spain contributed samples from acute and convalescent COVID-19. PBMCs, B-cell-depleted T cells, or T cells were the source of the cDNA or gDNA that made up the material.

This sequence was found in a human donor in a cohort sampled during active COVID-19. This chain connects TRBV4-2 to TRBJ2-2; D is unclear. Sequenced material: peripheral blood. The chain's CDR3 is CASSQDLRLLLTGELFF. DNA of the CDR3: TGTGCCAGCAGCCAAGATCTCCGGTTACTCCTCACCGGGGAGCTGTTTTTT.